Following are 4 T cell receptor beta chains from one sample sequenced in a study of blood T cell repertoires in COVID-19. Profiled with immunoSEQ multiplex PCR; TCRdb holds only in-frame clones, not every one. Among 200,000 to 250,000 clones listed, approximately 90% were seen once. The sequencing input was PBMCs or T cells enriched from blood (not recorded which). The receptors were sampled from a middle-aged woman with acute COVID-19.

The chain recombines TRBV12-3 or TRBV12-4 with TRBJ1-2; D gene unclear. The V end was cut by 5 bases, the J end by 8 bases, with 15 bases between. This CDR3 is built from 13 residues. The CDR3 is CASSPDGGRGYTF. The DNA for the CDR3 is TGTGCCAGCAGTCCCGACGGAGGAAGAGGCTACACCTTC.

The chain couples TRBV5-8 to TRBJ2-3, with D possibly TRBD2 on 6 matching bases. CDR1 is SGHTS, CDR2 YDEGEE, per germline. V was cut by 4 bases and J by 10 bases, with 16 bases left in between. This CDR3 comprises 13 residues. In nucleotides, the CDR3 is TGTGCCAGCAGCCCCAGGTGGGGGGAATCGCAGTATTTT. It translates to CASSPRWGESQYF.

The J gene is TRBJ1-1, the V gene TRBV7-9; the D gene is possibly TRBD1 (5 bases). CDR3 length: 14 amino acids. V shed 2 bases and J shed 1 base, with 8 bases lying between them. The germline CDR1 and CDR2 sequences are SEHNR and FQNEAQ (reference sequence). CDR3 loop: CASSLRGSNTEAFF. CDR3 DNA sequence: TGTGCCAGCAGCTTACGGGGGTCGAACACTGAAGCTTTCTTT.

The chain couples TRBV15 to TRBJ1-5; D gene unclear. Trimming stripped 7 bases from V and 7 bases from J, with 17 bases between. CDR1 and CDR2 (germline): LNHNV, YYDKDF (reference sequence). This CDR3 spans 14 amino acids. DNA of the CDR3: TGTGCCACCAACCCTCAGGTAGTGGGCCAGCCCCAGCATTTT. Residues: CATNPQVVGQPQHF.